Sequencing of this T cell receptor (beta chain) was carried out in a study of T-cell memory formation after mild COVID-19 (dated by TCRdb to about 2021). Context from the whole study: Most TCR sequence clusters were specific to one of the two donors. In a couple of donors, T-cell clones that expanded and contracted after mild COVID-19 were tracked by sequencing TCRalpha and TCRbeta repertoires over time. The cohort was made up of two young adult volunteers, one female and one male, who were previously healthy.

Notes on this clonotype: Its antigen is unknown. No per-base quality is available; no much larger clone lies one base away.

What the study reported, not specific to this receptor: SARS-CoV-2 specificity was not confirmed for the second-wave clones peaking on day 37. The study included only a couple of mild cases, and larger cohorts that include severe cases with pre-infection samples were judged to be necessary. Contracting CD4+ clones were located mainly in the CM and EM memory subsets, whereas CD8+ clones were found to be enriched in EMRA. From day 15 to 85, contracting clones showed balanced CD4/CD8 phenotypes, whereas a second wave of clones that expanded from day 15 to 37 leaned towards CD4+. Some responding clones were detected in pre-infection memory, which suggested that pre-existing cross-reactive memory T cells had joined the SARS-CoV-2 response.

TCRdb records Illumina NovaSeq 6000 as the sequencer. cDNA libraries for TCRalpha and TCRbeta were prepared by 5'RACE using constant-segment primers, with sample barcodes and unique molecular identifiers added. RNA was extracted from every sample with Trizol reagent. Library amplification was performed in two PCR steps, and a second sample barcode and Illumina TruSeq adapters were introduced in the second step. Sequencing of libraries was performed on an Illumina NovaSeq with 2 x 150 bp paired-end reads. On the study's bioinformatics: Demultiplexing of reads and collapsing into UMI-guided consensus sequences were performed with migec v1.2.7. Using mixcr v2.1.11, UMI consensuses were aligned to TRA and TRB V and J templates and then assembled into clonotypes. Clonotypes were classified as expanded or contracted when called significant by both edgeR and NoisET, with noise models trained on biological replicates. For edgeR calls, a false discovery rate-adjusted p below 0.01 and a log2 fold-change threshold of 1 were applied. As an exploratory analysis of dynamics, max-normalized trajectories of the 1000 most abundant clonotypes were examined with PCA combined with hierarchical clustering. Separately sequenced CD4+ and CD8+ repertoires were used to assign the CD4 or CD8 phenotype of responding clones. TCRdb took the public reads, trimmed them with fastp at Q25, ran MiXCR for clone calling and kept in-frame beta chains. CDR3 protein sequences are deduplicated, and each keeps its most common genes and DNA. What appears here as the V and J calls and clone size reflects TCRdb's work, not the paper's. Recorded for this sample are over 450,000 distinct CDR3 sequences; about a fifth of them occurred a single time. In total, the top ten clones hold under 15% of the sample.

PBMCs were isolated by Ficoll-Paque density gradient centrifugation. CDR1 and CDR2, looked up from the germline V gene (reference sequence), are PRHDT and FYEKMQ. At the junction V is shortened by 4 bases and J by 2 bases; bases outside the gene matches: 7. There are 15 amino acids in the CDR3, from cysteine to phenylalanine inclusive. The entry retains the CDR3 DNA only, 45 bases that are in frame from base 1. The sample taken for sequencing was PBMCs or a T cell subset sorted from them (not recorded which). The TCR comes from an adult woman who had mild COVID-19 (a few samples of this study predate the infection). The sample titles of this study are shuffled in the database, so cell type and time point are left out; the donor was told from shared clones. Recombination connected TRBV13 to TRBJ2-7; TRBD2 matches 8 bases in the middle. The encoded CDR3 is CASSWIAGFTYEQYF. At the DNA level, the sequence is TGTGCCAGCAGCTGGATAGCGGGATTCACCTACGAGCAGTACTTC.